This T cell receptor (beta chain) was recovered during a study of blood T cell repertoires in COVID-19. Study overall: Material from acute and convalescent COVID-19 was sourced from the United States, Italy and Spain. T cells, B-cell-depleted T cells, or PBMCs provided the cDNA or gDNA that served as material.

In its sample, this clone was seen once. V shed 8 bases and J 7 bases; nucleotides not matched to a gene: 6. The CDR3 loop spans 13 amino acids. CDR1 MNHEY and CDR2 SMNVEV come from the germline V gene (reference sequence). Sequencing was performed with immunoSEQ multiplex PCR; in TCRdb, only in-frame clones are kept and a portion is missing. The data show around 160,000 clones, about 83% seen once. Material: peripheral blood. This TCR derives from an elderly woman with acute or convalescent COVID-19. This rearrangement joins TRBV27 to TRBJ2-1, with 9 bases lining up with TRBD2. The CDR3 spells CASRRAGGNEQFF. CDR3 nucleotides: TGTGCCAGCCGGAGGGCGGGGGGGAATGAGCAGTTCTTC.